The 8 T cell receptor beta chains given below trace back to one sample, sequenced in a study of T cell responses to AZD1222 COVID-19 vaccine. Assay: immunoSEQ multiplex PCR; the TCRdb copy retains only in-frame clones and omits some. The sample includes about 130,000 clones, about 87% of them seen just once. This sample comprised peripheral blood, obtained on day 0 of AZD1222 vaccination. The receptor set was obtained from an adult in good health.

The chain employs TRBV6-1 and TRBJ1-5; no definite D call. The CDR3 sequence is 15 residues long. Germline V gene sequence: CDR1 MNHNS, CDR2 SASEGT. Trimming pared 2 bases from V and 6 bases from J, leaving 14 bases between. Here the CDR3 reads CASSEQPPQGQPQHF. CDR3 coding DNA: TGTGCCAGCAGTGAACAGCCACCACAAGGTCAGCCCCAGCATTTT.

This CDR3 reads CASRVREPNTEAFF. The CDR3 DNA sequence: TGTGCCAGTAGGGTTCGGGAGCCGAACACTGAAGCTTTCTTT. This chain joins TRBV19 and TRBJ1-1, with no clear D. The germline V gene has CDR1 LNHDA and CDR2 SQIVND (reference sequence). The CDR3 is made up of 14 amino acids. The V gene lost 6 bases and the J gene lost 1 base, with 12 bases spanning the gap. The complete variable domain, with remaining parts taken from reference TRBV19 and TRBJ1-1, reads DGGITQSPKYLFRKEGQNVTLSCEQNLNHDAMYWYRQDPGQGLRLIYYSQIVNDFQKGDIAEGYSVSREKKESFPLTVTSAQKNPTAFYLCASRVREPNTEAFFGQGTRLTVV.

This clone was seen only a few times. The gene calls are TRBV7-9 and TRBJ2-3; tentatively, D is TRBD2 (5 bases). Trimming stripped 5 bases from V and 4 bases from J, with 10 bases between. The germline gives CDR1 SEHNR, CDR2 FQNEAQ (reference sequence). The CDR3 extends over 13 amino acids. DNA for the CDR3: TGTGCCAGCAGCCCCAGAGGGCCAGATACGCAGTATTTT. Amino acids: CASSPRGPDTQYF.

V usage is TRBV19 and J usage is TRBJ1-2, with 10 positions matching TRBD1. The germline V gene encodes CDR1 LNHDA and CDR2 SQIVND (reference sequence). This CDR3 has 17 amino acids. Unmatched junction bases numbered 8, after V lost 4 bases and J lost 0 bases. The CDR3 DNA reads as TGTGCCAGTAGTACGCCGGGACAGGGGACTCCTAACTATGGCTACACCTTC. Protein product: CASSTPGQGTPNYGYTF.

The CDR3 spells CASSDATGPYEQYF. CDR3 nucleotide sequence: TGCGCCAGCAGCGACGCGACAGGTCCCTACGAGCAGTACTTC. The chain employs TRBV5-1 and TRBJ2-7; TRBD1 is a possible D gene (6 bases). Trimming left V 4 bases short and J 2 bases short, with 13 bases between. The CDR3 has 14 residues. The germline V gene encodes CDR1 SGHRS and CDR2 YFSETQ.

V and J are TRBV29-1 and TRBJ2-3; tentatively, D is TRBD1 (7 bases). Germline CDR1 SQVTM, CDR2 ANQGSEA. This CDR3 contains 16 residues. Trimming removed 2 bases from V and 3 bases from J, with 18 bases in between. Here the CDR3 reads CSVERGQVRGTDTQYF. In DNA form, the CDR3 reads TGCAGCGTTGAACGTGGACAGGTCCGGGGGACAGATACGCAGTATTTT.

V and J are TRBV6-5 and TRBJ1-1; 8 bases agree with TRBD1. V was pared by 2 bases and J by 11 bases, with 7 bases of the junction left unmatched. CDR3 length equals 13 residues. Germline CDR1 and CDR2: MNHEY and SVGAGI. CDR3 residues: CASSYGDRSRAFF. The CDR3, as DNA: TGTGCCAGCAGTTACGGGGACAGGTCGCGGGCTTTCTTT.

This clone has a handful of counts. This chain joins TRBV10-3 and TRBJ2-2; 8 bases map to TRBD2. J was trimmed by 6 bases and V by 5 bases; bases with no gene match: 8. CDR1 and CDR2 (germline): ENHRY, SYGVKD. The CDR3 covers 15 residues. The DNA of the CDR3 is TGTGCCATCAGTTCCGGGAGGGAAGAGGCCGGGGAGCTGTTTTTT. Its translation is CAISSGREEAGELFF.